This TCR beta chain emerged from a study of OX40 agonist ivuxolimab in advanced cancers. With respect to the entire study: Ivuxolimab was an agonistic, fully human IgG2 monoclonal antibody directed against OX40 (CD134), a costimulatory receptor. Patients were allowed to have had prior anti-PD-1, anti-PD-L1 or anti-CTLA-4 therapy, and around 37% of the dose-escalation patients had previously received checkpoint inhibitors. Intravenous ivuxolimab was administered to patients every 2 weeks at six dose levels: 0.01, 0.1, 0.3, 1.5, 3 and 10 mg/kg. Partial responses were achieved by three dose-escalation patients, of whom one had hepatocellular carcinoma and two had cutaneous melanoma. Of the approximately 50 dose-escalation patients, hepatocellular carcinoma was present in approximately 20, melanoma in roughly 15, renal cell carcinoma in 9 and head and neck cancer in 9. In the dose-escalation cohort, approximately 82% of patients were male, and the mean age was roughly 60 years with a range of roughly 20 to 85. Peripheral TCRbeta sequencing aimed to test whether ivuxolimab altered TCR sequence diversity and caused clonal T-cell expansion. The monotherapy dose-escalation portion (N of about 50 patients) of the phase I ivuxolimab trial is reported in the paper. The study at large found these results: After ivuxolimab, CD8+ T cells had more expanded clones than CD4+ T cells on average. Antigen specificity was not determined for the clonally expanded peripheral T cells. At doses from 0.1 to 3.0 mg/kg, clonal expansion was seen in both CD4+ and CD8+ blood T cells between baseline and week 6. In the 0.1-3.0 mg/kg groups, partial responders were among the patients with the lowest normalized peripheral clonal expansion, particularly in CD8+ T cells. Low levels of normalized T-cell clonal expansion were also shown by some nonresponding patients.

Relative to germline, V is missing 1 base and J is missing 0 bases, with 6 bases of the junction outside any gene match. From a lookup of the germline V gene, CDR1 and CDR2 are LGHNT and FRNRAP. The CDR3 holds 17 amino acids from the cysteine to the phenylalanine. The read is trimmed to its CDR3 DNA, 51 bases read in frame from base 1. About this clone itself: It lacks a known antigen. No per-base quality is available; no much larger clone lies one base away.

The trial excluded patients who had a history of autoimmune disease or were on systemic immunosuppression. Peripheral blood for TCR sequencing was collected from all dose cohorts at baseline, on cycle 4 day 1, and on cycle 7 day 1. Samples came from an open-label, multicenter, first-in-human phase I dose-escalation trial of ivuxolimab. Adults with locally advanced or metastatic head and neck squamous cell, hepatocellular, melanoma or renal cell carcinoma were enrolled in the trial. Before TCR sequencing, CD4+ and CD8+ T cells were separately sorted from peripheral blood. To sequence the TCRbeta CDR3 region, genomic DNA was isolated from the sorted cells. The immunoSEQ Assay was used to sequence the TCRbeta CDR3 regions. The source is immuneACCESS, and TCRdb retained only in-frame sequences with V and J called. Part of the clones is not carried over; for the studies checked, unresolved V genes explain less than half of this, and the remainder is unexplained. Present in this sample are 65,000 to 85,000 clones, about 88% of which were seen just once. In total, the top ten clones hold 2.4% of the sample.

This TCR came from an adult with an advanced solid tumor such as melanoma, head and neck, liver or kidney cancer. The sequencing here drew on CD4+ or CD8+ T cells sorted from blood, taken in a trial of the OX40 agonist ivuxolimab. This chain joins TRBV12-5 to TRBJ2-3, with 8 junctional bases fitting TRBD1. The DNA sequence reads TGTGCTAGTGGTTTGGCGACAGGGGTTCGTAGCACAGATACGCAGTATTTT. Translated, it reads CASGLATGVRSTDTQYF.